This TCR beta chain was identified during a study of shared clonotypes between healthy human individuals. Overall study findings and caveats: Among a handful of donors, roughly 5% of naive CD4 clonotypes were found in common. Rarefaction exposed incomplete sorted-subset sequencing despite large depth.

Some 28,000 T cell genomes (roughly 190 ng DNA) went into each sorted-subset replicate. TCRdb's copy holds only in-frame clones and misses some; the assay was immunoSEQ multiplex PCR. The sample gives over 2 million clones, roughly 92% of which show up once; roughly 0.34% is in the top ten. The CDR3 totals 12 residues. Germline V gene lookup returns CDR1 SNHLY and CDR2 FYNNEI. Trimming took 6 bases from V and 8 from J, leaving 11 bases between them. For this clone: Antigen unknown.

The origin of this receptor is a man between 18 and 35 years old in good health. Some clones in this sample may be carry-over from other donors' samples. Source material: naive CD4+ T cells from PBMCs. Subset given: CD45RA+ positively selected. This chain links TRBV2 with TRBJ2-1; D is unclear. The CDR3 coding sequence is TGTGCCAGCAGAGTTGGCGGCGATGAGCAGTTCTTC. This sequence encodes CASRVGGDEQFF.